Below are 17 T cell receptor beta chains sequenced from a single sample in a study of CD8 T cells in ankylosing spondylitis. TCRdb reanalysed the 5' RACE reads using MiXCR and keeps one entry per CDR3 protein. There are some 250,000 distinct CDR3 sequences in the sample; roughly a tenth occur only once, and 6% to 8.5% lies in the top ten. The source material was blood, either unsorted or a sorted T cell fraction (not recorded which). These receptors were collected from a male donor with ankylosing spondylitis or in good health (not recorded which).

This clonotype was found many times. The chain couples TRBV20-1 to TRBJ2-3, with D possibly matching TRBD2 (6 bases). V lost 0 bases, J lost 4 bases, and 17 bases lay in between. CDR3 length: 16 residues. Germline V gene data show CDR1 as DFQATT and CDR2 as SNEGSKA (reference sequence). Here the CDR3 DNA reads TGCAGTGCTAGAGATCGAGCGGGCGTCGGGTCAGATACGCAGTATTTT. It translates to CSARDRAGVGSDTQYF.

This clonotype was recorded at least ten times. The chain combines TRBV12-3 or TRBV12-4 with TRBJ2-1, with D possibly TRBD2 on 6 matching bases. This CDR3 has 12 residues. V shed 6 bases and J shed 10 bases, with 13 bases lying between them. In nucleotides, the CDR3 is TGTGCCAGCAGCTCAAACGGGGGAGAGCAGTTCTTC. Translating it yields CASSSNGGEQFF.

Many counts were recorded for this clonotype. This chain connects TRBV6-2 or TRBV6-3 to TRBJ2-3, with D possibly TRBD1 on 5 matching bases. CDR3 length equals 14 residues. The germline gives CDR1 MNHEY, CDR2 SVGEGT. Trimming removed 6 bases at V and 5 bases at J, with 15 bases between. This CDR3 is CASRTLGARDTQYF. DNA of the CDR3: TGTGCCAGCAGAACCCTAGGGGCCCGAGATACGCAGTATTTT.

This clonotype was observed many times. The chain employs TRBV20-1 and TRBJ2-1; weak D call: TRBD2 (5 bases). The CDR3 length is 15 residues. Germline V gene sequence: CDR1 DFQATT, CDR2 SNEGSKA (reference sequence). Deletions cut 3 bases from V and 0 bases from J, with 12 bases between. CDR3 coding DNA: TGCAGTGCTAGGGGAGCGGCCCCCTCCTACAATGAGCAGTTCTTC. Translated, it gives CSARGAAPSYNEQFF.

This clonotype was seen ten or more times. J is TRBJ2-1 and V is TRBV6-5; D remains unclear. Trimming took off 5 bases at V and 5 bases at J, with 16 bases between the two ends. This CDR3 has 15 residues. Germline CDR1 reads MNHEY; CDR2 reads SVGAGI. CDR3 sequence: CASSTTLTPDNEQFF. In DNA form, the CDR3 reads TGTGCCAGCAGTACTACCCTGACTCCGGACAATGAGCAGTTCTTC.

CDR3 protein: CASTLGNSPLHF. CDR3 bases: TGTGCCAGTACCCTGGGTAATTCACCCCTCCACTTT. The chain carries TRBV19 and TRBJ1-6; D gene ambiguous. This CDR3 spans 12 amino acids. Germline CDR1 and CDR2: LNHDA and SQIVND (reference sequence). Trimming took 7 bases from V and 6 from J, leaving 7 bases between them. The variable domain in full, completed from reference TRBV19 and TRBJ1-6, reads DGGITQSPKYLFRKEGQNVTLSCEQNLNHDAMYWYRQDPGQGLRLIYYSQIVNDFQKGDIAEGYSVSREKKESFPLTVTSAQKNPTAFYLCASTLGNSPLHFGNGTRLTVT.

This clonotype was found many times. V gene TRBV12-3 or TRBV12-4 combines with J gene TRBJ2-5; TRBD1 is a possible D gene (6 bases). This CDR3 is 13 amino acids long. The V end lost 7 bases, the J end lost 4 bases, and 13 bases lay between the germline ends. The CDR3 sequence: CASNDRLAETQYF. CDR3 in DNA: TGTGCCAGCAACGACAGGTTGGCAGAGACCCAGTACTTC.

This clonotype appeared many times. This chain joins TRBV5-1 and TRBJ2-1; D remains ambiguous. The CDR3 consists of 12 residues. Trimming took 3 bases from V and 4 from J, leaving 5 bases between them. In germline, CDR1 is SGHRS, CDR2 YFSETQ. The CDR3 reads CASSSYYNEQFF. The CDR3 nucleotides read TGCGCCAGCAGCTCCTATTACAATGAGCAGTTCTTC.

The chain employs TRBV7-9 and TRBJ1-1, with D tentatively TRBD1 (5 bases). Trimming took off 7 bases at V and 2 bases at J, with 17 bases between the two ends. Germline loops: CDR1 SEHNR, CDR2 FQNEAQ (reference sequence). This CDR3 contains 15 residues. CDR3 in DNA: TGTGCCAGCAACGAGAAAGCGACAGTTAACACTGAAGCTTTCTTT. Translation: CASNEKATVNTEAFF.

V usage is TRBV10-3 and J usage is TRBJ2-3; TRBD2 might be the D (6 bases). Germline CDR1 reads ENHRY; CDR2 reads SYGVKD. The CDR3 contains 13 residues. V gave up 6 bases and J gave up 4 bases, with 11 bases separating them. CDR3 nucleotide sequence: TGTGCCATCAGCCAGCCGGGGGCAGATACGCAGTATTTT. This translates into CAISQPGADTQYF.

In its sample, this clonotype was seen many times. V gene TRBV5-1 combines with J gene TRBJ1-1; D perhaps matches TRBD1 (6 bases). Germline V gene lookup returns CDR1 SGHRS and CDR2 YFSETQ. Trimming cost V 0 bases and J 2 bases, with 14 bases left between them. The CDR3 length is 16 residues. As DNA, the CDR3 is TGCGCCAGCAGCTTGGTGGGGGCGGGGGCAAACACTGAAGCTTTCTTT. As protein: CASSLVGAGANTEAFF.

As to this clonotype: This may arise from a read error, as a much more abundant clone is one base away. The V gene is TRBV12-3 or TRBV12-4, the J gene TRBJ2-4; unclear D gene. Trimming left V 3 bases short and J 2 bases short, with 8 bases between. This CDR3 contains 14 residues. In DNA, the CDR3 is TGTGCCAGCAGTTTTTCCGCCTCCAAAAACATTCAGTACTTC. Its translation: CASSFSASKNIQYF.

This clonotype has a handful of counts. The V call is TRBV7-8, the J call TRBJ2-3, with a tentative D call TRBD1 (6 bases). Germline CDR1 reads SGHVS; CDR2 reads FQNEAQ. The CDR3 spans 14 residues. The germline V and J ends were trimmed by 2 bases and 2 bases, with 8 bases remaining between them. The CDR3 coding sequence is TGTGCCAGCAGCTTACAGGGGTACACAGATACGCAGTATTTT. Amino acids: CASSLQGYTDTQYF.

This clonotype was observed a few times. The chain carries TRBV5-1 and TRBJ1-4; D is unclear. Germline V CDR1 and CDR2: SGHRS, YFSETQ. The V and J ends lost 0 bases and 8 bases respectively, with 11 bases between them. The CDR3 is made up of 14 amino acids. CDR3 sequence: CASSLERPREKLFF. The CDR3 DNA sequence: TGCGCCAGCAGCTTGGAACGTCCCCGAGAAAAACTGTTTTTT.

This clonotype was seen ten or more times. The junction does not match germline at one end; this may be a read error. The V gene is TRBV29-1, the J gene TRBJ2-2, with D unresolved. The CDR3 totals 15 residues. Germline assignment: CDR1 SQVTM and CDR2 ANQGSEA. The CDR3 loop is CSVEGDGSSVGELFF. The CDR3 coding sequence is TGCAGCGTCGAAGGAGATGGGTCGTCGGTCGGGGAGCTGTTTTTT.

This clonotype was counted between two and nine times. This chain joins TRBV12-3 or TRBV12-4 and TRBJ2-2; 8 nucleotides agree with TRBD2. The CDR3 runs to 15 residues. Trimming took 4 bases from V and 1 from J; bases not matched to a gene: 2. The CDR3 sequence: CASSWAGGNTGELFF. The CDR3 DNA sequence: TGTGCCAGCAGTTGGGCGGGGGGGAACACCGGGGAGCTGTTTTTT.

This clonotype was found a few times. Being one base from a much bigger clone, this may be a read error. CDR3 in amino acids: CASSFESTDTQYF. CDR3 bases: TGTGCCAGCAGTTTCGAGAGCACAGATACGCAGTATTTT. The chain joins TRBV6-5 to TRBJ2-3; D call uncertain. The V end lost 4 bases, the J end lost 0 bases, and 5 bases lay between the germline ends. The CDR3 has 13 amino acids. Germline CDR1 and CDR2: MNHEY and SVGAGI.